The clone carrying this T cell receptor (beta chain) was recorded only once. Its antigen is currently unknown. Participants who had HIV were, without exception, treated in the United States. This entry comes from a study of long-term antiretroviral therapy in people with HIV. Study-wide results and limits: Following ART, diversity rose but still fell short of transplant donor controls. Someone took the blood between about 2004 and 2017, maybe while older ART regimens were in use.

Survey-level immunoSEQ v3.0 assays were run. Sequencing was intended to reach about 35,000-55,000 T-cell genomes per sample. Data came from immunoSEQ multiplex PCR; TCRdb stores just in-frame clones and leaves some out. The data contain 20,000 to 30,000 clones, approximately 80% of them seen just once; the ten biggest clones take up more than 2%. The TCR sequence derives from a man aged 50-60 years with HIV. The source material was unsorted PBMCs, sampled 3 years after starting antiretroviral therapy.

The CDR3 sequence: CASSYRDRGIYEQYF. The CDR3 DNA reads TGTGCCAGCAGTTACCGGGACAGGGGGATTTACGAGCAGTACTTC. The chain joins TRBV6-5 to TRBJ2-7, with TRBD1 identical over 11 bases. Germline-derived CDR1 and CDR2 are MNHEY and SVGAGI. The CDR3 is 15 amino acids. V was clipped by 2 bases and J by 4 bases; unmatched bases: 4.